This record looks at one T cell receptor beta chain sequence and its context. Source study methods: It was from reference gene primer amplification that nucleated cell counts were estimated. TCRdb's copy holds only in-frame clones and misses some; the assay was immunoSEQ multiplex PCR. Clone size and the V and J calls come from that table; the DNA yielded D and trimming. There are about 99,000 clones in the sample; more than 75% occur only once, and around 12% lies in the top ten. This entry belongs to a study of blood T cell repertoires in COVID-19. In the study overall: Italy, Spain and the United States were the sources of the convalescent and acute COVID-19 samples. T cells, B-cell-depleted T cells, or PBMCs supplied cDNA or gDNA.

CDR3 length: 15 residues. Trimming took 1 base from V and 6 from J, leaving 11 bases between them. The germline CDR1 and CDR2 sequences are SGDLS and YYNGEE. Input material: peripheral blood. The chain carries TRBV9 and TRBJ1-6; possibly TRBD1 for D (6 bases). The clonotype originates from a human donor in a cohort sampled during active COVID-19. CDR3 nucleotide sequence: TGTGCCAGCAGCGTATCACAGGGAACTAATTCACCCCTCCACTTT. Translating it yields CASSVSQGTNSPLHF.